This paragraph reports one TCR beta chain. Its antigen is undetermined. This record belongs to a study of post-analysis software for immune sequencing data. Study information: Disease courses included relapsing-remitting, secondary progressive and progressive-relapsing multiple sclerosis. The study's findings and limits: Roughly 5 TRBV segments, TRBV5-6, TRBV5-1 and TRBV20-1 among them, were found more frequent in patients than controls.

The CDR3 covers 12 residues. Germline V gene data show CDR1 as MNHNS and CDR2 as SASEGT. Prepared libraries of TCR beta cDNA carried unique molecular identifiers. Each batch of about 0.85 to 10 million T cells produced 500,000 to 550,000 cDNA molecules. TCRdb ran MiXCR on the PCR reads and lists one entry per CDR3 protein. Here the sample spans approximately 730,000 distinct CDR3 sequences, just under 30% being singletons. The TCR originated in a girl aged 10 to 17 with multiple sclerosis. The sequencing sample was made of blood. The chain uses TRBV6-1 and TRBJ2-7; D call uncertain. TRBJ2-5 matches the DNA end more closely, so the J call is doubtful. The CDR3 nucleotides read TGTGCCAGCAGTGAGCCAGTAAAGACCCAGTACTTC. Its protein product is CASSEPVKTQYF.